This entry concerns a single T cell receptor beta chain. Authors' data handling: For nucleated cells, counts were estimated from reference gene primer amplification. Clones were sequenced by immunoSEQ multiplex PCR, and TCRdb holds only the in-frame ones, with some missing. The V and J calls and clone size were taken over from that table, and D and trimming were inferred from the DNA. The sample lists tens of thousands of clones, roughly 80% seen once, with about 30% in the top ten. This specimen comes from a study of blood T cell repertoires in COVID-19. The CDR3 covers 13 residues. Germline V lookup: CDR1 SGHRS, CDR2 YFSETQ. Trimming cost V 4 bases and J 8 bases; bases outside gene matches: 7.

This receptor was taken from a woman older than 75 with acute or convalescent COVID-19. This chain links TRBV5-1 with TRBJ1-2; 8 bases are a match to TRBD1. The sample comprised peripheral blood. The CDR3 sequence is CASSPSGGDGYTF. In DNA, the CDR3 is TGCGCCAGCAGCCCCTCAGGGGGCGACGGCTACACCTTC.